Below are 28 T cell receptor beta chains sequenced from a single sample in a study of blood T cell repertoires in COVID-19. Method: immunoSEQ multiplex PCR; TCRdb's copy keeps in-frame clones and lacks some. Of 150,000 to 200,000 clones listed, roughly nine tenths are singletons. The sequencing sample was made of peripheral blood. The receptors here all came from a young man who had recovered from COVID-19.

The V gene is TRBV7-3, the J gene TRBJ1-1, with D possibly being TRBD1 (5 bases). Trimming left V 2 bases short and J 7 bases short, with 8 bases between. The CDR3 has 12 residues. Germline values: CDR1 SGHTA, CDR2 FQGTGA. The CDR3 coding sequence is TGTGCCAGCAGCTTATGGGGCGGTGAAGCTTTCTTT. Translating gives CASSLWGGEAFF.

The rearrangement joins TRBV27 to TRBJ2-7; TRBD2 matches at 7 bases. Germline CDR1 reads MNHEY; CDR2 reads SMNVEV (reference sequence). Unmatched junction bases numbered 5, after V lost 1 base and J lost 2 bases. This CDR3 is 15 amino acids long. In DNA form, the CDR3 reads TGTGCCAGCAGTTTATTGGGCGGGGGACCCTACGAGCAGTACTTC. Its protein product is CASSLLGGGPYEQYF.

The chain uses TRBV7-9 and TRBJ2-7, with TRBD1 matching over 7 bases. J lost 0 bases, V lost 5 bases, and 4 bases had no gene match. The CDR3 length is 14 residues. CDR1 and CDR2 from the germline V gene are SEHNR and FQNEAQ (reference sequence). The CDR3 sequence: CASSPDRNSYEQYF. In nucleotides, the CDR3 is TGTGCCAGCAGCCCGGACAGGAACTCCTACGAGCAGTACTTC.

J is TRBJ2-7 and V is TRBV7-9, with TRBD2 matching 9 bases. The CDR3 is 15 residues long. The J segment lost 2 bases and the V segment lost 4 bases, leaving 6 bases of the junction unmatched. CDR1 SEHNR and CDR2 FQNEAQ come from the germline V gene (reference sequence). For the CDR3, the DNA is TGTGCCAGCAGCTCGACTAGCGGAAACACCTACGAGCAGTACTTC. This gives the protein CASSSTSGNTYEQYF.

The chain links TRBV18 to TRBJ1-1; D may be TRBD1 (6 bases). Per germline, CDR1 KGHSH and CDR2 LQKENI. The CDR3 is 14 residues long. The V end was cut by 5 bases, the J end by 0 bases, with 10 bases between. The CDR3 loop is CASSRTAMNTEAFF. CDR3 nucleotide sequence: TGTGCCAGCTCAAGGACAGCAATGAACACTGAAGCTTTCTTT.

J is TRBJ2-2 and V is TRBV19, with a possible D match to TRBD2 (5 bases). Germline-derived CDR1 and CDR2 are LNHDA and SQIVND (reference sequence). The CDR3 length is 12 residues. The V gene lost 9 bases and the J gene lost 4 bases, with 9 bases spanning the gap. CDR3 DNA sequence: TGTGCCAGCTTCCGGGGCACCGGGGAGCTGTTTTTT. Translated, it gives CASFRGTGELFF.

The rearrangement joins TRBV28 to TRBJ1-1, with D uncertain. The V gene lost 2 bases and the J gene lost 1 base, with 8 bases spanning the gap. Germline assignment: CDR1 MDHEN and CDR2 SYDVKM. This CDR3 comprises 14 residues. CDR3 DNA: TGTGCCAGCAGTTTAAGACTAGCGAACACTGAAGCTTTCTTT. The encoded protein is CASSLRLANTEAFF.

This clone was picked up one time. The chain has TRBV7-2 and TRBJ1-4; D ambiguous. The germline V gene has CDR1 SGHTA and CDR2 FQGNSA. Trimming took 0 bases from V and 7 from J, leaving 9 bases between them. CDR3 length equals 14 residues. CDR3 sequence reads: CASSLAAGPEKLFF. As DNA, the CDR3 is TGTGCCAGCAGCTTAGCGGCGGGCCCTGAAAAACTGTTTTTT.

V is TRBV7-2 and J is TRBJ1-5; 11 bases are shared with TRBD1. Germline V gene sequence: CDR1 SGHTA, CDR2 FQGNSA. This CDR3 region has 14 residues. Trimming cost V 6 bases and J 6 bases; bases outside gene matches: 4. CDR3 in amino acids: CASRGQGAGQPQHF. The DNA of the CDR3 is TGTGCCAGCAGAGGACAGGGGGCCGGTCAGCCCCAGCATTTT.

This clone was recorded once. The chain recombines TRBV9 with TRBJ2-3; 7 positions match TRBD2. Per the germline V gene, CDR1 is SGDLS and CDR2 is YYNGEE. V dropped 4 bases and J dropped 2; count of bases not matched to a gene: 10. The CDR3 is 16 residues long. CDR3 amino acids: CASSPWASGFTDTQYF. The CDR3 DNA reads as TGTGCCAGCAGCCCGTGGGCTAGCGGTTTCACAGATACGCAGTATTTT. The full variable domain, with the rest looked up from reference TRBV9 and TRBJ2-3, is DSGVTQTPKHLITATGQRVTLRCSPRSGDLSVYWYQQSLDQGLQFLIQYYNGEERAKGNILERFSAQQFPDLHSELNLSSLELGDSALYFCASSPWASGFTDTQYFGPGTRLTVL.

The V call is TRBV19, the J call TRBJ2-2, with TRBD1 matching over 9 bases. The CDR3 has 15 amino acids. Germline values: CDR1 LNHDA, CDR2 SQIVND (reference sequence). Trimming cost V 6 bases and J 5 bases; bases outside gene matches: 7. The CDR3 nucleotides are TGTGCCAGTAGCTTAGGACAGGGGATAACCGGGGAGCTGTTTTTT. Its translation is CASSLGQGITGELFF.

The chain's CDR3 is CASSLGTATNYGYTF. In nucleotides, the CDR3 is TGTGCCAGCAGCCTCGGGACAGCGACTAACTATGGCTACACCTTC. J is TRBJ1-2 and V is TRBV14; 7 bases are a match to TRBD1. The V segment lost 4 bases and the J segment 0 bases; nucleotides outside the gene matches: 5. Germline values: CDR1 SGHDN, CDR2 FVKESK. The CDR3 covers 15 residues.

This chain joins TRBV6-2 or TRBV6-3 and TRBJ1-2; 7 bases are a match to TRBD1. Trimming removed 4 bases from V and 5 bases from J; junction bases left unmatched: 4. Germline V lookup: CDR1 MNHEY, CDR2 SVGEGT. This CDR3 is built from 13 residues. This CDR3 is CASSLDRVYGYTF. The CDR3 DNA reads TGTGCCAGCAGTTTAGACAGGGTGTATGGCTACACCTTC.

The chain joins TRBV27 to TRBJ1-5; no clear D. Germline assignment: CDR1 MNHEY and CDR2 SMNVEV (reference sequence). The CDR3 consists of 14 residues. Trimming stripped 4 bases from V and 4 bases from J, with 11 bases between. The chain's CDR3 is CASSSRSGNQPQHF. The DNA for the CDR3 is TGTGCCAGCAGTTCCAGGTCGGGGAATCAGCCCCAGCATTTT.

CDR3 in amino acids: CASSLNRGSYGYTF. Here the CDR3 DNA reads TGTGCCAGCAGCTTAAACAGGGGTAGCTATGGCTACACCTTC. The chain recombines TRBV11-2 with TRBJ1-2, with 7 bases aligning to TRBD1. V dropped 2 bases and J dropped 4; count of bases not matched to a gene: 4. The CDR3 spans 14 residues. Germline V gives CDR1 SGHAT, CDR2 FQNNGV.

The V gene is TRBV28, the J gene TRBJ2-7; D gene unclear. CDR3 length equals 11 residues. The germline V gene encodes CDR1 MDHEN and CDR2 SYDVKM. V was shortened by 10 bases and J by 1 base, with 8 bases between the two germline ends. The CDR3 DNA sequence: TGTGCCACCACTCGGTCCTACGAGCAGTACTTC. Residues: CATTRSYEQYF.

V is TRBV6-2 or TRBV6-3 and J is TRBJ2-7, with TRBD2 matching over 11 bases. Germline CDR1 reads MNHEY; CDR2 reads SVGEGT. The CDR3 is 15 residues long. Losses at the gene ends were 4 bases for V and 2 bases for J; bases not matched to a gene: 4. The CDR3 bases are TGTGCCAGCAGTTCTAGACTAGCGGGAACCTACGAGCAGTACTTC. The encoded protein is CASSSRLAGTYEQYF.

The CDR3 is CASTRKEGGPDTQYF. The CDR3 DNA follows: TGTGCCAGCACCAGAAAGGAGGGAGGCCCAGATACGCAGTATTTT. This chain joins TRBV6-5 and TRBJ2-3, with a tentative D call TRBD2 (6 bases). Germline assignment: CDR1 MNHEY and CDR2 SVGAGI. The length of the CDR3 is 15 residues. Trimming removed 7 bases at V and 4 bases at J, with 18 bases between.

The chain couples TRBV10-3 to TRBJ2-3; TRBD1 matches at 7 bases. J lost 0 bases, V lost 6 bases, and 0 bases had no gene match. The CDR3 is made up of 13 amino acids. In germline, CDR1 is ENHRY, CDR2 SYGVKD. The CDR3 DNA is TGTGCCATCAGACAGGGGAGCACAGATACGCAGTATTTT. Translating gives CAIRQGSTDTQYF.

This chain joins TRBV6-5 and TRBJ2-7; 9 nucleotides align to TRBD2. The CDR3 sequence is 15 residues long. V dropped 2 bases and J dropped 5; count of bases not matched to a gene: 7. In germline, CDR1 is MNHEY, CDR2 SVGAGI. CDR3 sequence (DNA): TGTGCCAGCAGTTACGCGGGAGGGCCCTCTGACGAGCAGTACTTC. This encodes CASSYAGGPSDEQYF.

In its sample, this clone was seen a few times. The genes are TRBV5-1 and TRBJ1-3; TRBD1 matches at 7 bases. The CDR3 loop spans 14 amino acids. Germline loops: CDR1 SGHRS, CDR2 YFSETQ. With 4 bases clipped from V and 4 bases from J, the junction kept 5 bases outside the gene matches. CDR3 sequence: CASSPQGSGNTIYF. CDR3 DNA sequence: TGCGCCAGCAGCCCACAGGGGAGCGGAAACACCATATATTTT. The full variable domain, in which reference TRBV5-1 and TRBJ1-3 provide the parts outside the CDR3, is KAGVTQTPRYLIKTRGQQVTLSCSPISGHRSVSWYQQTPGQGLQFLFEYFSETQRNKGNFPGRFSGRQFSNSRSEMNVSTLELGDSALYLCASSPQGSGNTIYFGEGSWLTVV.

This chain connects TRBV27 to TRBJ1-2, with 11 bases that match TRBD1. The V segment lost 6 bases and the J segment 8 bases; nucleotides outside the gene matches: 8. Per germline, CDR1 MNHEY and CDR2 SMNVEV (reference sequence). The CDR3 contains 14 residues. The DNA of the CDR3 is TGTGCCAGCAGCCGGGACAGGGGGTTATCGGGCTACACCTTC. Translation: CASSRDRGLSGYTF.

This clone was seen only once. This rearrangement joins TRBV9 to TRBJ2-1, with 13 bases fitting TRBD2. Germline V gives CDR1 SGDLS, CDR2 YYNGEE. After removal of 4 bases from V and 8 bases from J, the junction contained 9 bases not matched to a gene. The CDR3 totals 16 residues. The CDR3 coding sequence is TGTGCCAGCAGCCCACCGACTAGCGGGAGGATAGATGAGCAGTTCTTC. As protein: CASSPPTSGRIDEQFF.

V is TRBV9 and J is TRBJ2-3; 14 bases line up with TRBD2. CDR3 size: 17 residues. The trim removed 3 bases at V and 3 bases at J, leaving 6 bases unmatched. CDR1 is SGDLS and CDR2 is YYNGEE in the germline V gene. The CDR3 reads CASSARLAGGPTDTQYF. In DNA, the CDR3 is TGTGCCAGCAGCGCCCGACTAGCGGGAGGGCCAACAGATACGCAGTATTTT.

The chain uses TRBV29-1 and TRBJ2-7, with D tentatively TRBD2 (6 bases). Deletions cut 6 bases from V and 5 bases from J, with 20 bases between. Germline V gene sequence: CDR1 SQVTM, CDR2 ANQGSEA. CDR3 length equals 14 residues. In DNA form, the CDR3 reads TGCAGCGTCTGGGACTCGAACACGGTCGACGAGCAGTACTTC. Its protein product is CSVWDSNTVDEQYF.

This clone was recorded only once. This chain links TRBV6-5 with TRBJ2-7, with TRBD1 as a possible D gene (5 bases). CDR1 is MNHEY, CDR2 SVGAGI, per germline. V shed 0 bases and J shed 1 base, with 10 bases lying between them. The CDR3 extends over 15 amino acids. In DNA, the CDR3 is TGTGCCAGCAGTTACTCCAGGGCGGATTCCTACGAGCAGTACTTC. As protein: CASSYSRADSYEQYF.

The chain recombines TRBV7-9 with TRBJ2-1, with TRBD2 matching 9 bases. The CDR3 runs to 15 residues. Germline V gene lookup returns CDR1 SEHNR and CDR2 FQNEAQ (reference sequence). V lost 5 bases and J lost 3; bases outside the gene matches: 5. CDR3 nucleotide sequence: TGTGCCAGCAGCCTTAGCGGGAGTGACTACAATGAGCAGTTCTTC. Amino acid sequence: CASSLSGSDYNEQFF.

The chain joins TRBV29-1 to TRBJ2-1, with a tentative D call TRBD1 (5 bases). V lost 6 bases to trimming and J lost 10 bases, with 16 bases between them. The germline V gene encodes CDR1 SQVTM and CDR2 ANQGSEA. The CDR3 sequence is 12 residues long. DNA of the CDR3: TGCAGCGTGACAGAGCCTTTCGGGGAGCAGTTCTTC. It encodes CSVTEPFGEQFF.